A single sample is the source of the 20 T cell receptor beta chains below, sequenced in a study of blood T cell repertoires in COVID-19. The assay was immunoSEQ multiplex PCR, and TCRdb's table has in-frame clones only and misses some. The sample carries 65,000 to 90,000 clones, almost 85% recorded once. The sequenced sample was peripheral blood. The origin of the receptors is a man in his sixties with acute or convalescent COVID-19.

V is TRBV28 and J is TRBJ1-6; unclear D gene. Deletions cut 7 bases from V and 8 bases from J, with 12 bases between. Germline assignment: CDR1 MDHEN and CDR2 SYDVKM. The CDR3 contains 13 residues. This chain's CDR3 is CASIPRLDSPLHF. CDR3 bases: TGTGCCAGCATCCCCCGGCTAGATTCACCCCTCCACTTT.

This chain connects TRBV5-1 to TRBJ2-3, with a weak D call TRBD1 (6 bases). V gave up 3 bases and J gave up 2 bases, with 13 bases separating them. CDR1 is SGHRS and CDR2 is YFSETQ in the germline V gene. The CDR3 sequence is 15 residues long. DNA of the CDR3: TGCGCCAGCAGCTGGTCGGACAGAGCCACAGATACGCAGTATTTT. As protein: CASSWSDRATDTQYF.

V usage is TRBV6-6 and J usage is TRBJ1-1; D is unclear. CDR3 length: 15 residues. Germline values: CDR1 MNHNY, CDR2 SVGAGI (reference sequence). The V end lost 6 bases, the J end lost 0 bases, and 14 bases lay between the germline ends. This chain's CDR3 is CASRHTGYMNTEAFF. Written as DNA, the CDR3 is TGTGCCAGCAGACACACGGGATATATGAACACTGAAGCTTTCTTT.

This rearrangement joins TRBV7-8 to TRBJ1-6; D remains ambiguous. The CDR3 loop spans 14 amino acids. Germline V gene lookup returns CDR1 SGHVS and CDR2 FQNEAQ. V lost 5 bases to trimming and J lost 8 bases, with 13 bases between them. CDR3 nucleotide sequence: TGTGCCAGCAGCCTCCGGCTAACAGATTCACCCCTCCACTTT. It codes for CASSLRLTDSPLHF.

A single count supports this clone. This rearrangement joins TRBV20-1 to TRBJ1-2; possible D gene TRBD1, 5 bases. The V and J ends lost 6 bases and 4 bases respectively, with 9 bases between them. Germline V CDR1 and CDR2: DFQATT, SNEGSKA (reference sequence). CDR3 length: 11 residues. CDR3 in amino acids: CSATDTYGYTF. CDR3 sequence (DNA): TGCAGTGCAACGGACACCTATGGCTACACCTTC.

The chain couples TRBV19 to TRBJ2-5; D gene ambiguous. V was pared by 6 bases and J by 4 bases, with 6 bases between. CDR1 is LNHDA, CDR2 SQIVND, per germline (reference sequence). The CDR3 covers 11 residues. The CDR3 DNA follows: TGTGCCAGTAGCTCGGGAGAGACCCAGTACTTC. The encoded protein is CASSSGETQYF.

This chain connects TRBV4-1 to TRBJ1-3, with TRBD1 as a possible D gene (6 bases). Germline loops: CDR1 MGHRA, CDR2 YSYEKL. The CDR3 sequence is 15 residues long. The V end lost 0 bases, the J end lost 0 bases, and 6 bases lay between the germline ends. The CDR3 protein is CASSQEGHSGNTIYF. In nucleotides, the CDR3 is TGCGCCAGCAGCCAAGAGGGACACTCTGGAAACACCATATATTTT.

A single count supports this clone. The rearrangement links TRBV19 to TRBJ2-5, with D possibly being TRBD2 (6 bases). The CDR3 runs to 13 residues. V gave up 6 bases and J gave up 5 bases, with 13 bases separating them. Germline lookup yields CDR1 LNHDA and CDR2 SQIVND (reference sequence). Here the CDR3 reads CASRAGRWETQYF. CDR3 sequence (DNA): TGTGCCAGTAGAGCGGGCAGGTGGGAGACCCAGTACTTC.

The V and J genes are TRBV4-2 and TRBJ1-1; 7 bases are a match to TRBD1. Germline V gives CDR1 LGHNA, CDR2 YNFKEQ. The J segment lost 5 bases and the V segment lost 1 base, leaving 13 bases of the junction unmatched. The CDR3 covers 17 residues. The CDR3 DNA reads TGTGCCAGCAGCCAAGTACAGGGGCAGGATGGGAAGACTGAAGCTTTCTTT. Encoded protein: CASSQVQGQDGKTEAFF.

This clone has just a few counts. The chain links TRBV7-6 to TRBJ1-5; perhaps TRBD1 as D (5 bases). CDR1 and CDR2 from the germline V gene are SGHVS and FNYEAQ. V lost 2 bases and J 3 bases, leaving 11 bases between the germline ends. The CDR3 loop spans 15 amino acids. In DNA form, the CDR3 reads TGTGCCAGCAGCTTACAATCAGGGTTCAATCAGCCCCAGCATTTT. This codes for CASSLQSGFNQPQHF.

The J gene is TRBJ1-6, the V gene TRBV28; perhaps TRBD1 as D (5 bases). Germline-derived CDR1 and CDR2 are MDHEN and SYDVKM. The CDR3 has 15 residues. The ends were cut back, 6 bases at V and 8 bases at J, with 17 bases in the middle. CDR3 DNA sequence: TGTGCCAGCAGCACTACGGGACTAGGGGATTCACCCCTCCACTTT. Its protein product is CASSTTGLGDSPLHF.

The gene calls are TRBV3-1 (or the pseudogene TRBV3-2) and TRBJ1-3, with a possible D match to TRBD1 (5 bases). Germline CDR1 LGHDT, CDR2 YNNKEL (reference sequence). The CDR3 contains 17 residues. The V end was cut by 2 bases, the J end by 0 bases, with 14 bases between. This chain's CDR3 is CASSQHGGSCSGNTIYF. DNA of the CDR3: TGTGCCAGCAGCCAACACGGGGGGAGCTGCTCTGGAAACACCATATATTTT.

V is TRBV4-1 and J is TRBJ1-2; D call uncertain. Trimming removed 0 bases at V and 4 bases at J, with 15 bases between. The CDR3 extends over 16 amino acids. Germline CDR1 MGHRA, CDR2 YSYEKL. CDR3 sequence: CASSQDPRVGSYGYTF. The CDR3, as DNA: TGCGCCAGCAGCCAAGATCCGCGGGTTGGGAGCTATGGCTACACCTTC.

V usage is TRBV28 and J usage is TRBJ1-5, with D perhaps matching TRBD1 (6 bases). Germline CDR1 reads MDHEN; CDR2 reads SYDVKM. V was clipped by 6 bases and J by 7 bases, with 16 bases between them. This CDR3 has 14 amino acids. This CDR3 reads CASRPNREYQPQHF. CDR3 coding DNA: TGTGCCAGCAGACCCAACAGGGAATACCAGCCCCAGCATTTT.

V and J are TRBV12-5 and TRBJ2-7; D call uncertain. Trimming took off 7 bases at V and 0 bases at J, with 13 bases between the two ends. CDR3 length equals 14 residues. Germline CDR1 and CDR2: LGHNT and FRNRAP. This CDR3 reads CASDLVASSYEQYF. DNA for the CDR3: TGTGCTAGTGACCTTGTGGCTAGCTCCTACGAGCAGTACTTC.

This clone has just one count. The chain is built from TRBV11-2 and TRBJ1-1; a possible D gene is TRBD1 (6 bases). This CDR3 contains 16 residues. Trimming took 0 bases from V and 1 from J, leaving 12 bases between them. Germline loops: CDR1 SGHAT, CDR2 FQNNGV. In DNA, the CDR3 is TGTGCCAGCAGCTTAGATCAGAGGACAGCGAACACTGAAGCTTTCTTT. Translated: CASSLDQRTANTEAFF.

This sequence joins TRBV6-1 and TRBJ1-5; D is perhaps TRBD1 (5 bases). The CDR3 sequence is 15 residues long. Germline-derived CDR1 and CDR2 are MNHNS and SASEGT. Trimming stripped 2 bases from V and 6 bases from J, with 14 bases between. As DNA, the CDR3 is TGTGCCAGCAGTGAATTGGGGGGGAGGGGTCAGCCCCAGCATTTT. Translated: CASSELGGRGQPQHF.

This clone has just a few counts. This chain uses TRBV7-8 with TRBJ1-6; weak D call: TRBD1 (5 bases). V shed 5 bases and J shed 10 bases, with 18 bases lying between them. The germline CDR1 and CDR2 sequences are SGHVS and FQNEAQ. The CDR3 is made up of 15 amino acids. The CDR3 coding sequence is TGTGCCAGCAGCCCGGTCAGAATGCGGGGCTCACCCCTCCACTTT. Its protein is CASSPVRMRGSPLHF.

V usage is TRBV7-9 and J usage is TRBJ2-3, with a tentative D call TRBD1 (6 bases). CDR1 SEHNR and CDR2 FQNEAQ come from the germline V gene (reference sequence). Between the trimmed V and J ends, which lost 7 bases and 1 base, there was a span of 12 bases. The CDR3 contains 14 residues. The CDR3 is CASNGAGGTDTQYF. The CDR3 DNA follows: TGTGCCAGCAACGGGGCAGGGGGCACAGATACGCAGTATTTT.

The chain employs TRBV4-1 and TRBJ2-7; 7 bases are shared with TRBD1. The CDR3 runs to 15 residues. With V trimmed by 2 bases and J by 4 bases, 8 bases remained unmatched. In germline, CDR1 is MGHRA, CDR2 YSYEKL. The CDR3 region is CASSQPYRGKYEQYF. CDR3 in DNA: TGCGCCAGCAGCCAACCCTACAGGGGCAAATACGAGCAGTACTTC.